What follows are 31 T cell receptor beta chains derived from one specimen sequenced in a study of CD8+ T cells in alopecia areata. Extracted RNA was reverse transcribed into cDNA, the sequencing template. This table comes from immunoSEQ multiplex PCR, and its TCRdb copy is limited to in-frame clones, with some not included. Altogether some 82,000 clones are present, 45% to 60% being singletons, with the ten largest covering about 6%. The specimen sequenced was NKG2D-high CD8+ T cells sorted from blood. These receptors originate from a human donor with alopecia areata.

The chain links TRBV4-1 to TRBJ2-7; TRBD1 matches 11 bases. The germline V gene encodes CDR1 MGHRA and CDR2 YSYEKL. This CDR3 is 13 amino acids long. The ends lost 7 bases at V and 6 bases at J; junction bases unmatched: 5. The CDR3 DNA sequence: TGCGCCAGCACCCCCGGGACAGGGGGCGAGCAGTACTTC. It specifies CASTPGTGGEQYF.

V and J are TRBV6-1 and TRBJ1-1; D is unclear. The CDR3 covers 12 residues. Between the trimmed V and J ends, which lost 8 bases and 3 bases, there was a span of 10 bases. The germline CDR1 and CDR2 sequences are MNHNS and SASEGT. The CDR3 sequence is CASSFDDTEAFF. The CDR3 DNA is TGTGCCAGCTCCTTTGATGACACTGAAGCTTTCTTT.

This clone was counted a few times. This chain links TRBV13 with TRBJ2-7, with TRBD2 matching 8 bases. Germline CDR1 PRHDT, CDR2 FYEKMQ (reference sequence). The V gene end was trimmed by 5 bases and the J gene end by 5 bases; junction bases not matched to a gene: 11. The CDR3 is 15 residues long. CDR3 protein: CASSPLHGGAHEQYF. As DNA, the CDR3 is TGTGCCAGCAGCCCGCTTCACGGGGGGGCCCACGAGCAGTACTTC.

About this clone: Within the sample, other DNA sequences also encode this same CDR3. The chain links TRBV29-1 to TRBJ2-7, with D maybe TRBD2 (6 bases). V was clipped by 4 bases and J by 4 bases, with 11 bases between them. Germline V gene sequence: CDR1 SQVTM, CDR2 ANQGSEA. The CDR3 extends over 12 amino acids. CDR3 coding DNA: TGCAGCGTTGTACCCGGGGGTTACGAGCAGTACTTC. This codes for CSVVPGGYEQYF.

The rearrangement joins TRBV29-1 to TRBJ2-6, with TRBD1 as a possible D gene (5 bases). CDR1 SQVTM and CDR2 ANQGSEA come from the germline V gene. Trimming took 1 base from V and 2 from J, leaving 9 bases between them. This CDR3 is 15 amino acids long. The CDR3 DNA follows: TGCAGCGTTGAAGTATGGGGCACTGGGGCCAACGTCCTGACTTTC. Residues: CSVEVWGTGANVLTF.

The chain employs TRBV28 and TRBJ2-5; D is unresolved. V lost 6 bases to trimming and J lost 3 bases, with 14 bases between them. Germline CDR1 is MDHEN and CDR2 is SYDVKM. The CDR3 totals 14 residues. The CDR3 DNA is TGTGCCAGCAGCCTTATGAACTTCGAAGAGACCCAGTACTTC. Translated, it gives CASSLMNFEETQYF. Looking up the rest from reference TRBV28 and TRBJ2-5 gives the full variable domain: DVKVTQSSRYLVKRTGEKVFLECVQDMDHENMFWYRQDPGLGLRLIYFSYDVKMKEKGDIPEGYSVSREKKERFSLILESASTNQTSMYLCASSLMNFEETQYFGPGTRLLVL.

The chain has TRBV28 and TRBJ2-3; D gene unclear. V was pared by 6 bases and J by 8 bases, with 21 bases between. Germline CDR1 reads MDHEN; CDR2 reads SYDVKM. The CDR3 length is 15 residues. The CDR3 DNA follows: TGTGCCAGCAGCTCTACACTGCGACTGACCTTTACGCAGTATTTT. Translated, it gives CASSSTLRLTFTQYF.

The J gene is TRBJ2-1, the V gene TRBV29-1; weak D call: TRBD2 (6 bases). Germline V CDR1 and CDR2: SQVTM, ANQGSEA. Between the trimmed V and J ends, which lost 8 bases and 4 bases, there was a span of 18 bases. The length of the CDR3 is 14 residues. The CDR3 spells CSTGWGVQYNEQFF. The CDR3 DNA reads TGCAGCACCGGGTGGGGGGTACAGTACAATGAGCAGTTCTTC.

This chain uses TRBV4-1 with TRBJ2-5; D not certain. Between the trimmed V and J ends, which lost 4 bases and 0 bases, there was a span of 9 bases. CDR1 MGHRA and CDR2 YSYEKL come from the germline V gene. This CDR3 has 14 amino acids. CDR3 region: CASSLTWDQETQYF. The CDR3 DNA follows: TGCGCCAGCAGCCTTACCTGGGACCAAGAGACCCAGTACTTC.

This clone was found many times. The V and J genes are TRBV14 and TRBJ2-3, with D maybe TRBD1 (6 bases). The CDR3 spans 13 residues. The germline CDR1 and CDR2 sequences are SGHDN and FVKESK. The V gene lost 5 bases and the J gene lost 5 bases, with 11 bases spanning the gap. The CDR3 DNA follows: TGTGCCAGCAGCGCGGACAGCTTAGATACGCAGTATTTT. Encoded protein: CASSADSLDTQYF.

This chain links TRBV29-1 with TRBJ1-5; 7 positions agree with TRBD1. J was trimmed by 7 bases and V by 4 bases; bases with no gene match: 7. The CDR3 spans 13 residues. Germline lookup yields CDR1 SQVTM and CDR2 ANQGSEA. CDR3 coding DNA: TGCAGCGTTGCTGGGGGAGGGGGCCAGCCCCAGCATTTT. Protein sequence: CSVAGGGGQPQHF.

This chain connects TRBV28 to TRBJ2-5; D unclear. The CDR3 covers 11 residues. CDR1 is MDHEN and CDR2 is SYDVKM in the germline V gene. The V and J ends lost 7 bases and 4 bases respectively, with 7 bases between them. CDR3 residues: CASNLGETQYF. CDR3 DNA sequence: TGTGCCAGCAACTTAGGAGAGACCCAGTACTTC.

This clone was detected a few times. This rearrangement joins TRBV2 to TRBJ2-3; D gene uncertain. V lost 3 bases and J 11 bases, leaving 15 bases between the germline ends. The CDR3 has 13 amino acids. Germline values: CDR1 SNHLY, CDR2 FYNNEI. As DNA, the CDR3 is TGTGCCAGCAGTGAGAGCGTTTCCTCCAGGCAGTATTTT. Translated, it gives CASSESVSSRQYF.

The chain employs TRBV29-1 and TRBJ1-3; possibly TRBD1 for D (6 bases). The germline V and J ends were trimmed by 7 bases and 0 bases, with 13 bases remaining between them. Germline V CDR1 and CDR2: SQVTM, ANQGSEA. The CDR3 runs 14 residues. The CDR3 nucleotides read TGCAGCGGTTCGGGGGGCGTCTCTGGAAACACCATATATTTT. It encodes CSGSGGVSGNTIYF.

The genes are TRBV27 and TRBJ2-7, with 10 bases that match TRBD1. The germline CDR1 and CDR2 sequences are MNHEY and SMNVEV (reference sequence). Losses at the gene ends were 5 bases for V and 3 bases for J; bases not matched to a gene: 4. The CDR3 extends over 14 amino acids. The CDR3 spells CASSLRDRGYEQYF. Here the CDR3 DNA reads TGTGCCAGCAGTCTCCGGGACAGGGGCTACGAGCAGTACTTC.

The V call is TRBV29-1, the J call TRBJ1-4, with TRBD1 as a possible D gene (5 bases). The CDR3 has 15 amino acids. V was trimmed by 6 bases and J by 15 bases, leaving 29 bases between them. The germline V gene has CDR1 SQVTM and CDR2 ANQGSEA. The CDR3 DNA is TGCAGCGTCCAACCCGCTCGGGGGAGCTCTGGTCGAATGTTTTTT. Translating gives CSVQPARGSSGRMFF.

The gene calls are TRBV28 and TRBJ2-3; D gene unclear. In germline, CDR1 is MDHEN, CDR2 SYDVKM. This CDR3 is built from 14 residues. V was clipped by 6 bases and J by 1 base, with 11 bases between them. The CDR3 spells CASSPGVGTDTQYF. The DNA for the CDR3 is TGTGCCAGCAGCCCGGGCGTGGGCACAGATACGCAGTATTTT.

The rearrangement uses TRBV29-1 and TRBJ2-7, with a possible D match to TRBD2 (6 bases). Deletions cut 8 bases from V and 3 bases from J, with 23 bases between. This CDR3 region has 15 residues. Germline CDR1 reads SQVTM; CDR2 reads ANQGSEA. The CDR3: CSPATSGRGRYEQYF. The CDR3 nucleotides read TGCAGCCCCGCCACGAGCGGGCGAGGTCGCTACGAGCAGTACTTC.

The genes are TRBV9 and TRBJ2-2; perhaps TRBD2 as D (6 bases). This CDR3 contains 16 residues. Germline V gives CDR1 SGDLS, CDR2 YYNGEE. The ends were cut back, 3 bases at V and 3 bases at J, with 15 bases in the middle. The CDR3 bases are TGTGCCAGCAGCGCCTACCTATGGGGGGACACCGGGGAGCTGTTTTTT. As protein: CASSAYLWGDTGELFF.

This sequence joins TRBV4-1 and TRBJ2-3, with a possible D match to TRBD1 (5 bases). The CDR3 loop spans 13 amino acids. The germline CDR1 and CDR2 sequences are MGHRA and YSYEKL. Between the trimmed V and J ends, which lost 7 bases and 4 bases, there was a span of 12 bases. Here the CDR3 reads CASKDMGSDTQYF. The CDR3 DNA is TGCGCCAGCAAGGACATGGGCTCAGATACGCAGTATTTT.

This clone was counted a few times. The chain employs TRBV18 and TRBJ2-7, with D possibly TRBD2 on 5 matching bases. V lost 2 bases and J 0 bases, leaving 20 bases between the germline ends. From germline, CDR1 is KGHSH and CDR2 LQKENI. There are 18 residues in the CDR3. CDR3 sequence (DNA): TGTGCCAGCTCACCAGTCGGAGGTAACATTCCCAGCTCCTACGAGCAGTACTTC. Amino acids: CASSPVGGNIPSSYEQYF. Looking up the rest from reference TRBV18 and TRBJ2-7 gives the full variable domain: NAGVMQNPRHLVRRRGQEARLRCSPMKGHSHVYWYRQLPEEGLKFMVYLQKENIIDESGMPKERFSAEFPKEGPSILRIQQVVRGDSAAYFCASSPVGGNIPSSYEQYFGPGTRLTVT.

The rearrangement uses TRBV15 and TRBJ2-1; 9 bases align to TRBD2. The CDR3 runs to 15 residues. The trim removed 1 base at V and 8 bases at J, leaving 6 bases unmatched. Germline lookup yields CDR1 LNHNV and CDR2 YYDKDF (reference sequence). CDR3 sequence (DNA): TGTGCCACCAGCAGAGGTACTAGCGGGTTCGATGAGCAGTTCTTC. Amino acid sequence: CATSRGTSGFDEQFF.

The CDR3 here is CASSRFYAGQPQHF. The CDR3 DNA reads TGTGCCAGCAGCCGGTTTTACGCAGGTCAGCCCCAGCATTTT. The chain has TRBV27 and TRBJ1-5; D gene ambiguous. V was pared by 6 bases and J by 6 bases, with 15 bases between. CDR1 and CDR2 from the germline V gene are MNHEY and SMNVEV (reference sequence). The CDR3 spans 14 residues.

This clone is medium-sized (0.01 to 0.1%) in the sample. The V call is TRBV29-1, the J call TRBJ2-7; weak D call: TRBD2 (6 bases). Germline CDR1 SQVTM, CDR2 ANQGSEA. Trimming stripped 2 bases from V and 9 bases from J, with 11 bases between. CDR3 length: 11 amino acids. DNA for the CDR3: TGCAGCGTTGAATTCCAGGGAGGGCAGTACTTC. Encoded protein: CSVEFQGGQYF.

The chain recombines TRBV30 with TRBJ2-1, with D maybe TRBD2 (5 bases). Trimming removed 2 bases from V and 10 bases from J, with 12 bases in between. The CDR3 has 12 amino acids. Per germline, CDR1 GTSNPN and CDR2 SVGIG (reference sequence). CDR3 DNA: TGTGCCTGGAGTCCTTCGGGGTCCGAGCAGTTCTTC. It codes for CAWSPSGSEQFF.

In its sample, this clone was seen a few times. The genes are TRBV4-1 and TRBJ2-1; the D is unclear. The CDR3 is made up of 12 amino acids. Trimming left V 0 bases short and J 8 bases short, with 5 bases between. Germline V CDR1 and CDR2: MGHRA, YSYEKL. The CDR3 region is CASSQDYYEQFF. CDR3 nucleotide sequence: TGCGCCAGCAGCCAAGATTATTATGAGCAGTTCTTC.

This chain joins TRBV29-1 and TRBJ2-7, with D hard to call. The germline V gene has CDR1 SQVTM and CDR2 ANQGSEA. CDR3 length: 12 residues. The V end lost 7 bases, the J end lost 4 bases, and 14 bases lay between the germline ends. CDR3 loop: CSAHNSNYEQYF. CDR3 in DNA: TGCAGCGCACACAATAGCAATTACGAGCAGTACTTC.

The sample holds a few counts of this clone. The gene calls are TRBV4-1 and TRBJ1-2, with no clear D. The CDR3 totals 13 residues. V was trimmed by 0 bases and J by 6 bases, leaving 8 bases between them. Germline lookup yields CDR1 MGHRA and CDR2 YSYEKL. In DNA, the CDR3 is TGCGCCAGCAGCCAAGAAGGCGGGGATGGCTACACCTTC. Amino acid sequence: CASSQEGGDGYTF.

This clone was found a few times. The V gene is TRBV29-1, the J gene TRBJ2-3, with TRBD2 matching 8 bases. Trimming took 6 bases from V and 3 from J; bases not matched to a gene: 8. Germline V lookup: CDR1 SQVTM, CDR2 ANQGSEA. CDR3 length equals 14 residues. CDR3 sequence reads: CSVGGGRGTDTQYF. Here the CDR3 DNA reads TGCAGCGTGGGCGGGGGGCGGGGGACAGATACGCAGTATTTT.

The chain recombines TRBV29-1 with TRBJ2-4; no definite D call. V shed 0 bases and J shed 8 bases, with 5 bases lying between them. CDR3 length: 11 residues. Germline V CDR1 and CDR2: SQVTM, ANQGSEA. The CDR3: CSVEDLHIQYF. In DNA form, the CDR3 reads TGCAGCGTTGAAGACCTTCACATTCAGTACTTC.

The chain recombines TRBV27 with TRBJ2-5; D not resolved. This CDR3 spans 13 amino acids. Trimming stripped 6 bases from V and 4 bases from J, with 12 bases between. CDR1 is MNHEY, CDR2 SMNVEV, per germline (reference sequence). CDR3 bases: TGTGCCAGCAGCCATTATCCAGGAGAGACCCAGTACTTC. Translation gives CASSHYPGETQYF.